Shown below are 23 T cell receptor beta chains from a single sample sequenced in a study of shared T cell receptors in the human thymus. Measured with immunoSEQ multiplex PCR; TCRdb has only the in-frame clones, and not every one. The sample holds 500,000 to 550,000 clones, approximately 80% seen once. These sequences were also reported in another study, on human thymus T cells.

Sequencing was carried out using thymocytes. The receptors were sampled from a boy in the first two years of life with a congenital heart defect.

The CDR3 DNA is TGTGCCAGCAGAGGCAGGGGGCGAGACGGCTACACCTTC. It yields the protein CASRGRGRDGYTF. The chain uses TRBV5-6 and TRBJ1-2, with 8 bases matching TRBD1. J lost 8 bases, V lost 5 bases, and 8 bases had no gene match. From germline, CDR1 is SGHDT and CDR2 YYEEEE. The CDR3 is 13 residues long.

CDR3: CASSPRGQAGAPRNEQFF. The CDR3 nucleotides read TGTGCCAGCAGCCCGAGAGGCCAAGCGGGAGCCCCGAGGAATGAGCAGTTCTTC. V gene TRBV13 combines with J gene TRBJ2-1, with 8 nucleotides matching TRBD2. The CDR3 length is 18 residues. Trimming cost V 5 bases and J 7 bases; bases outside gene matches: 19. Germline assignment: CDR1 PRHDT and CDR2 FYEKMQ (reference sequence).

This clone has only one observation. V usage is TRBV6-5 and J usage is TRBJ2-7; D possibly corresponds to TRBD2 (5 bases). This CDR3 is built from 14 residues. Germline CDR1 is MNHEY and CDR2 is SVGAGI. The V end was cut by 5 bases, the J end by 3 bases, with 14 bases between. The CDR3 protein is CASSPPDLIYEQYF. The CDR3 region has the DNA TGTGCCAGCAGTCCGCCGGACTTAATCTACGAGCAGTACTTC.

The chain is built from TRBV28 and TRBJ2-7; D ambiguous. Germline CDR1 reads MDHEN; CDR2 reads SYDVKM. V was shortened by 5 bases and J by 10 bases, with 15 bases between the two germline ends. This CDR3 is built from 12 residues. In DNA form, the CDR3 reads TGTGCCAGCAGTCCCTCCGGCTGGGCCCAGTACTTC. It codes for CASSPSGWAQYF. The full variable domain, in which reference TRBV28 and TRBJ2-7 provide the parts outside the CDR3, is DVKVTQSSRYLVKRTGEKVFLECVQDMDHENMFWYRQDPGLGLRLIYFSYDVKMKEKGDIPEGYSVSREKKERFSLILESASTNQTSMYLCASSPSGWAQYFGPGTRLTVT.

This clone came up once. The J gene is TRBJ1-3, the V gene TRBV29-1; D is undetermined. V gave up 6 bases and J gave up 4 bases, with 7 bases separating them. This CDR3 region has 11 residues. Per the germline V gene, CDR1 is SQVTM and CDR2 is ANQGSEA. As DNA, the CDR3 is TGCAGCGTGTCCGGGGGAAACACCATATATTTT. Its protein is CSVSGGNTIYF.

CDR3 residues: CASITPTNYGYTF. The DNA of the CDR3 is TGTGCCAGCATTACTCCGACTAACTATGGCTACACCTTC. The rearrangement links TRBV7-2 to TRBJ1-2; no clear D. Deletions cut 7 bases from V and 0 bases from J, with 9 bases between. From germline, CDR1 is SGHTA and CDR2 FQGNSA. The length of the CDR3 is 13 residues.

The V and J genes are TRBV5-8 and TRBJ2-7, with a tentative D call TRBD2 (5 bases). Germline CDR1 is SGHTS and CDR2 is YDEGEE. Deletions cut 4 bases from V and 3 bases from J, with 14 bases between. The CDR3 totals 14 residues. As DNA, the CDR3 is TGTGCCAGCAGCCCGCGCCCGGGAAACTACGAGCAGTACTTC. It specifies CASSPRPGNYEQYF.

The chain is built from TRBV5-1 and TRBJ2-7, with 11 bases fitting TRBD2. The trim removed 0 bases at V and 4 bases at J, leaving 6 bases unmatched. This CDR3 is 16 amino acids long. Germline CDR1 and CDR2: SGHRS and YFSETQ. For the CDR3, the DNA is TGCGCCAGCAGCTTGGGACCGACTAGCGGGGTGTACGAGCAGTACTTC. Amino acid sequence: CASSLGPTSGVYEQYF.

This chain connects TRBV7-3 to TRBJ2-2, with a possible D match to TRBD2 (7 bases). There are 17 residues in the CDR3. V was clipped by 7 bases and J by 1 base, with 19 bases between them. Germline assignment: CDR1 SGHTA and CDR2 FQGTGA. The CDR3 region has the DNA TGTGCCAGCACCGATAAGGGGGGGGCGGTGAACACCGGGGAGCTGTTTTTT. Translating it yields CASTDKGGAVNTGELFF.

The V and J genes are TRBV27 and TRBJ2-2; perhaps TRBD2 as D (5 bases). The CDR3 is 19 amino acids. Germline V gene data show CDR1 as MNHEY and CDR2 as SMNVEV (reference sequence). Deletions cut 7 bases from V and 1 base from J, with 25 bases between. The CDR3 protein is CASTPRMPADFWNTGELFF. Written as DNA, the CDR3 is TGTGCCAGCACCCCGAGGATGCCGGCGGACTTTTGGAACACCGGGGAGCTGTTTTTT.

This chain uses TRBV28 with TRBJ2-7, with D possibly matching TRBD1 (6 bases). Germline V gives CDR1 MDHEN, CDR2 SYDVKM. V lost 5 bases, J lost 2 bases, and 22 bases lay in between. The CDR3 length is 17 residues. DNA for the CDR3: TGTGCCAGCAGTCCGCAATTGTGGACAGCGGCCCCCTACGAGCAGTACTTC. Its protein is CASSPQLWTAAPYEQYF.

J is TRBJ2-7 and V is TRBV14; 8 nucleotides align to TRBD1. J gave up 6 bases and V 2 bases, and 6 bases lay outside the gene matches. The CDR3 length is 14 residues. Germline V gene sequence: CDR1 SGHDN, CDR2 FVKESK. CDR3 in amino acids: CASSQSRTGREQYF. CDR3 nucleotides: TGTGCCAGCAGCCAATCCCGGACAGGGCGCGAGCAGTACTTC.

J is TRBJ2-1 and V is TRBV2; tentative D call: TRBD1 (5 bases). Trimming cost V 8 bases and J 5 bases, with 7 bases left between them. Germline lookup yields CDR1 SNHLY and CDR2 FYNNEI. The CDR3 runs 11 residues. The CDR3 sequence: CASPGNNEQFF. In DNA form, the CDR3 reads TGTGCCAGCCCAGGGAACAATGAGCAGTTCTTC.

The gene calls are TRBV9 and TRBJ2-5; no definite D call. The CDR3 covers 13 residues. Germline V gives CDR1 SGDLS, CDR2 YYNGEE. Trimming pared 3 bases from V and 5 bases from J, leaving 11 bases between. In DNA, the CDR3 is TGTGCCAGCAGCGGTAGCCGGTCGGAGACCCAGTACTTC. It specifies CASSGSRSETQYF.

V and J are TRBV5-5 and TRBJ1-5, with a weak D call TRBD1 (6 bases). V dropped 1 base and J dropped 9 bases, with 17 bases sitting between them. Germline values: CDR1 SGHKS, CDR2 YYEKEE (reference sequence). CDR3 size: 15 residues. The chain's CDR3 is CASSLTGIVPGPQHF. Here the CDR3 DNA reads TGTGCCAGCAGCTTGACAGGGATAGTGCCTGGGCCCCAGCATTTT.

A note on this clone: At one end the junction does not follow the germline gene, possibly because of a read error. This rearrangement joins TRBV5-1 to TRBJ2-7; a weak D match, TRBD2 (5 bases). Germline values: CDR1 SGHRS, CDR2 YFSETQ. The CDR3 length is 12 residues. The CDR3 nucleotides read TGCGCCAGCGGCTTAGAGGAGGACGAGCAGTACTTC. Protein product: CASGLEEDEQYF.

The chain recombines TRBV28 with TRBJ2-1; D ambiguous. Germline V gives CDR1 MDHEN, CDR2 SYDVKM. Trimming stripped 5 bases from V and 8 bases from J, with 19 bases between. The CDR3 runs 15 residues. CDR3 bases: TGTGCCAGCAGTCCAATAGCTCGAGCGCGTGATGAGCAGTTCTTC. Its protein is CASSPIARARDEQFF.

This chain uses TRBV6-6 with TRBJ2-7; 13 bases match TRBD2. The CDR3 is 16 residues long. Unmatched junction bases numbered 9, after V lost 5 bases and J lost 5 bases. Germline V gene sequence: CDR1 MNHNY, CDR2 SVGAGI (reference sequence). The DNA for the CDR3 is TGTGCCAGCAGTAGACGGAAAGGGACTAGCGGGAACGAGCAGTACTTC. The encoded protein is CASSRRKGTSGNEQYF.

This chain uses TRBV28 with TRBJ2-7; D might be TRBD2 (6 bases). Trimming took 6 bases from V and 1 from J, leaving 13 bases between them. Germline CDR1 is MDHEN and CDR2 is SYDVKM. This CDR3 spans 14 amino acids. The DNA for the CDR3 is TGTGCCAGCAGCCCCTTTAGCGGTTCCTACGAGCAGTACTTC. Its translation is CASSPFSGSYEQYF.

The rearrangement links TRBV7-2 to TRBJ1-1; 10 bases align to TRBD1. The CDR3 extends over 16 amino acids. Germline values: CDR1 SGHTA, CDR2 FQGNSA. V shed 6 bases and J 5 bases; nucleotides not matched to a gene: 12. The CDR3 sequence: CASSYAPGQGITEAFF. Written as DNA, the CDR3 is TGTGCCAGCAGTTATGCTCCGGGACAGGGGATAACTGAAGCTTTCTTT. The full variable domain, rest sourced from reference TRBV7-2 and TRBJ1-1, is GAGVSQSPSNKVTEKGKDVELRCDPISGHTALYWYRQSLGQGLEFLIYFQGNSAPDKSGLPSDRFSAERTGGSVSTLTIQRTQQEDSAVYLCASSYAPGQGITEAFFGQGTRLTVV.

The chain is built from TRBV7-6 and TRBJ1-2, with 11 bases lining up with TRBD1. Germline CDR1 SGHVS, CDR2 FNYEAQ. J lost 8 bases, V lost 7 bases, and 15 bases had no gene match. This CDR3 has 16 amino acids. CDR3 in amino acids: CASTPRDRGFRDGYTF. CDR3 sequence (DNA): TGTGCCAGCACCCCCAGGGACAGGGGGTTTCGGGACGGCTACACCTTC.

In its sample, this clone was seen once. The chain couples TRBV5-8 to TRBJ1-1; no clear D gene. This CDR3 has 13 residues. V dropped 4 bases and J dropped 0 bases, with 7 bases sitting between them. Per the germline V gene, CDR1 is SGHTS and CDR2 is YDEGEE. CDR3 bases: TGTGCCAGCAGCCCCAGTATGAACACTGAAGCTTTCTTT. Its translation: CASSPSMNTEAFF.

The sample holds a few counts of this clone. The V and J genes are TRBV19 and TRBJ2-7, with a weak D call TRBD2 (6 bases). This CDR3 contains 15 residues. Germline values: CDR1 LNHDA, CDR2 SQIVND (reference sequence). Between the trimmed V and J ends, which lost 3 bases and 4 bases, there was a span of 16 bases. Here the CDR3 DNA reads TGTGCCAGTAGTATGGGGCGGGATTACCTTTACGAGCAGTACTTC. Its protein product is CASSMGRDYLYEQYF.